This record looks at one T cell receptor beta chain sequence and its context. The sample is drawn from a study of blood T cell repertoires in COVID-19. In the study overall: PBMCs, B-cell-depleted T cells, or T cells provided the cDNA or gDNA that made up the material.

Produced via immunoSEQ multiplex PCR; TCRdb's table is partial and in-frame only. The sample lists about 370,000 clones, roughly 86% occurring once. Patients from Seattle were sampled longitudinally, starting during active infection. Per germline, CDR1 MDHEN and CDR2 SYDVKM. The V gene lost 4 bases and the J gene lost 5 bases, with 10 bases spanning the gap. The CDR3 runs to 13 residues. Source material: peripheral blood. This sequence was found in a woman aged 25-40 years with COVID-19, enrolled during active disease. V gene TRBV28 combines with J gene TRBJ2-3; possibly TRBD2 for D (5 bases). Here the CDR3 DNA reads TGTGCCAGCAGTTGGACCGGAGGAGATACGCAGTATTTT. It translates to CASSWTGGDTQYF.